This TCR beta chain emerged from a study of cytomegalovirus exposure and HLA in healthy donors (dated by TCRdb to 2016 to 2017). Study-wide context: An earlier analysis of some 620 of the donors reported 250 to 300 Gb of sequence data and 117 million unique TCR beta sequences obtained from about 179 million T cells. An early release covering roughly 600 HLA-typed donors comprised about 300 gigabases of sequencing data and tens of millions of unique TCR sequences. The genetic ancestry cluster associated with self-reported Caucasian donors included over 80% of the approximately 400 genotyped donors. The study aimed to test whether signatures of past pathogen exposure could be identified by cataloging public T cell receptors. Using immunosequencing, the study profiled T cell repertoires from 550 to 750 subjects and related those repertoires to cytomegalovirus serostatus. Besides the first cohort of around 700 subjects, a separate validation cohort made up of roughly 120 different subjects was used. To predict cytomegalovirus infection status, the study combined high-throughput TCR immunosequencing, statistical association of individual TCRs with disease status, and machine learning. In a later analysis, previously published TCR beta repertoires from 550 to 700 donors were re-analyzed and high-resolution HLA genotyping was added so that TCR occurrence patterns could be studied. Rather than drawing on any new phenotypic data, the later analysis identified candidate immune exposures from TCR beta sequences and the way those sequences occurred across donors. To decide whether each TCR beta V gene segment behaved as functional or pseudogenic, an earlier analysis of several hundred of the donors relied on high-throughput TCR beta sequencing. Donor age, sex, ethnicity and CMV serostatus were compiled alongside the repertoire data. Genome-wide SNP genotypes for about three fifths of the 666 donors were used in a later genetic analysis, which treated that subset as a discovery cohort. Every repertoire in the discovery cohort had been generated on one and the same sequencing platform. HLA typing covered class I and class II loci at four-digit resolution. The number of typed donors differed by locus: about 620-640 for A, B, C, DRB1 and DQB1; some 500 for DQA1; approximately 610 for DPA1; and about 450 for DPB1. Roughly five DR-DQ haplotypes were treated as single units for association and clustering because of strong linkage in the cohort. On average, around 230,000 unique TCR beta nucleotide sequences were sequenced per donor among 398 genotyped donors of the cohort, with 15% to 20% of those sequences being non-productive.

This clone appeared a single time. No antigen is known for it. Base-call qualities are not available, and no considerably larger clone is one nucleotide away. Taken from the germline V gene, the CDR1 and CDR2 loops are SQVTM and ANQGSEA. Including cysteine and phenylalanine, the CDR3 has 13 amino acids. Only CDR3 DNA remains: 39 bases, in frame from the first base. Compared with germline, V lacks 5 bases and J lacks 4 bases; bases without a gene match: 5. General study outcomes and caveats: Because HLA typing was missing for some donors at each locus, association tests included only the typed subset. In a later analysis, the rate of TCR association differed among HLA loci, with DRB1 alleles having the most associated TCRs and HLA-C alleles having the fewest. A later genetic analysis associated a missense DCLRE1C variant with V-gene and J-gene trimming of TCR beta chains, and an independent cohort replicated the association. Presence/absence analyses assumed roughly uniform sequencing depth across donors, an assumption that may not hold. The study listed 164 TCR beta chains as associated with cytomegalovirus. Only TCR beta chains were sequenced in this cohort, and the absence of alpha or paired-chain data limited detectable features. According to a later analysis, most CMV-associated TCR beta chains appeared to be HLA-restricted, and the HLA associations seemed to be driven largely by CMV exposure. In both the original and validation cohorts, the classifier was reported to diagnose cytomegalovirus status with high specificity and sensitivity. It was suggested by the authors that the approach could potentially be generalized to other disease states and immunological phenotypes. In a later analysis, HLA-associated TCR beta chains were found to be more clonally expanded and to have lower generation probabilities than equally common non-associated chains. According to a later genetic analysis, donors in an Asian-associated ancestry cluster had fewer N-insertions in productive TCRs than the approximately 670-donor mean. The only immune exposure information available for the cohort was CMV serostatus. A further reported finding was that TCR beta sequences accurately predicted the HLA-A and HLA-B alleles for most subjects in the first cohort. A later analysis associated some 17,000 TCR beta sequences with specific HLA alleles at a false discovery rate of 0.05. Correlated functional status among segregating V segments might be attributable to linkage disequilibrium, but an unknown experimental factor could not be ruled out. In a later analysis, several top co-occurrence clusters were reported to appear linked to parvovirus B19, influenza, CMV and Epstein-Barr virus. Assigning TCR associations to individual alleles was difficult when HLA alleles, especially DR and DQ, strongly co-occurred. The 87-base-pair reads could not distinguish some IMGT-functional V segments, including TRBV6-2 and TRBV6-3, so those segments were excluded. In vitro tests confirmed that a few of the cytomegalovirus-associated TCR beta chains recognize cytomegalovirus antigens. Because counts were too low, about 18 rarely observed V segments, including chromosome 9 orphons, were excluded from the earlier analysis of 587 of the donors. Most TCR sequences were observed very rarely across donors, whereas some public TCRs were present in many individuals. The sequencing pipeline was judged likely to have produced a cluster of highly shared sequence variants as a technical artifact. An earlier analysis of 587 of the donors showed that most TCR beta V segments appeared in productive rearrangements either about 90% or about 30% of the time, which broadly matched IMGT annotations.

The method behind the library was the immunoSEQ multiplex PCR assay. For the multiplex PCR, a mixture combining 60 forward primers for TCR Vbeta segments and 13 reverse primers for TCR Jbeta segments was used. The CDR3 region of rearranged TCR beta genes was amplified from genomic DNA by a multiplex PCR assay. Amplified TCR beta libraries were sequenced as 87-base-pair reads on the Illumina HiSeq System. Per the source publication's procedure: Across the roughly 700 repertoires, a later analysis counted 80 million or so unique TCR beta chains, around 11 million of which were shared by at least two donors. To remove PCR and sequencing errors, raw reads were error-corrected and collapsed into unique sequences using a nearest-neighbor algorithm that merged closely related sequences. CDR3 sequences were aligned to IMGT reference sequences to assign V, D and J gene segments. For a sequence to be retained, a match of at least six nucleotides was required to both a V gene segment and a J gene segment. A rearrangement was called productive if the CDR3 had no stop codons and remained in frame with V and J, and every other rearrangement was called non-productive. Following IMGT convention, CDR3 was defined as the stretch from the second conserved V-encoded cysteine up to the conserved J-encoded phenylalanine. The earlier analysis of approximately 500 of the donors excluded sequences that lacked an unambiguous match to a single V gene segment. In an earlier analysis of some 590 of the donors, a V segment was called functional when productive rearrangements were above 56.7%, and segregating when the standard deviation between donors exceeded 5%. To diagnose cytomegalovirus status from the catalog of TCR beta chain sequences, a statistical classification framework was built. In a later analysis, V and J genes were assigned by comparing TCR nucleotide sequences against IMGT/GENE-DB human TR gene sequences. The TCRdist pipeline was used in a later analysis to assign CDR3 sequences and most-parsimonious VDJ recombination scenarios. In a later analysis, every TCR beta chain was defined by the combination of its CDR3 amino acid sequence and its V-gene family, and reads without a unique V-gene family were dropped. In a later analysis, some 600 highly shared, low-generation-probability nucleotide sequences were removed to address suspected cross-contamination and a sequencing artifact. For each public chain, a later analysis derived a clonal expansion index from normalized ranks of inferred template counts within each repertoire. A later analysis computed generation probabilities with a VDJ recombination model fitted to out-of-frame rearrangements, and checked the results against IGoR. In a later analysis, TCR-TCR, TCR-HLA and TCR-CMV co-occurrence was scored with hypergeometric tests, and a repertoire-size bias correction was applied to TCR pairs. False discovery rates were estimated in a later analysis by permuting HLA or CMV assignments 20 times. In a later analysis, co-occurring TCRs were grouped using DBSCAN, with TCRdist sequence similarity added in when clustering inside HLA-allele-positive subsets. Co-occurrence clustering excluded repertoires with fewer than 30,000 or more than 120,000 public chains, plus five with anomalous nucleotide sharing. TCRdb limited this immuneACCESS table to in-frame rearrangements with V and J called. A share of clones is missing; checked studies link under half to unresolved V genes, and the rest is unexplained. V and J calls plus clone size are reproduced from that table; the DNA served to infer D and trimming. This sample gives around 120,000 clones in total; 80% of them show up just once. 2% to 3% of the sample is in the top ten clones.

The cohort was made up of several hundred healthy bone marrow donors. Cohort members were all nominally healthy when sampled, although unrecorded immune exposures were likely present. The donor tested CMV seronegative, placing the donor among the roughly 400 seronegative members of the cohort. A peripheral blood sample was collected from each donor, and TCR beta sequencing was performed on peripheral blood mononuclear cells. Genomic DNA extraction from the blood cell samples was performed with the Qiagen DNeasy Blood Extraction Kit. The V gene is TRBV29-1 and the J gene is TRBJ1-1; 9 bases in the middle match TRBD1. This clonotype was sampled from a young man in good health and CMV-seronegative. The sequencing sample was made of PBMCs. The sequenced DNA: TGCAGCGTTAGGACAGGGGCTGCCACTGAAGCTTTCTTT. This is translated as CSVRTGAATEAFF.